These T cell receptor beta chains were read from a single sample in a study of OX40 agonist ivuxolimab in advanced cancers. The assay was immunoSEQ multiplex PCR, and TCRdb's table has in-frame clones only and misses some. The sample records about 80,000 clones, about 90% being singletons. Sequencing used CD4+ or CD8+ T cells sorted from blood, obtained in a trial of the OX40 agonist ivuxolimab. Receptors originate from an adult with an advanced solid tumor such as melanoma, head and neck, liver or kidney cancer. Each CDR3 is given with its conserved first and last residue. Each record gives: clone size, J gene, V gene, CDR3 protein. A clone size is listed for some rows: how often the clone was seen (once, few, many), or a class if it is expanded.

>NA|TRBJ2-7|TRBV7-2
CASSRTDPYEQYF
>NA|TRBJ1-4|TRBV11-1
CASSLVGRRLF
>NA|TRBJ2-7|TRBV4-3
CASSQESTGNYEQYF
>NA|TRBJ2-1|TRBV11-2
CASSLAGSWDEQFF
>NA|TRBJ2-3|TRBV6-4
CASSGLAGGQDTQYF
>NA|TRBJ2-7|TRBV19
CASSMGNYEQYF
>NA|TRBJ2-7|TRBV2
CASSSSSSYEQYF
>NA|TRBJ2-3|TRBV4-3
CASSQGILGGNTDTQYF
>NA|TRBJ2-7|TRBV7-2
CASSPMIAAPEQYF
>once|TRBJ1-3|TRBV27
CASSLSLGESGNTIYF
>NA|TRBJ2-1|TRBV21-1
CASSTWRGSSYNEQFF
>NA|TRBJ2-2|TRBV27
CASSFGQGGAGELFF
>NA|TRBJ1-5|TRBV9
CASSVGHDNQPQHF
>NA|TRBJ2-1|TRBV6-5
CASRVPGNEQFF
>NA|TRBJ2-7|TRBV27
CASKAGGSSYEQYF
>NA|TRBJ2-3|TRBV6-1
CASRSYRGTDTQYF